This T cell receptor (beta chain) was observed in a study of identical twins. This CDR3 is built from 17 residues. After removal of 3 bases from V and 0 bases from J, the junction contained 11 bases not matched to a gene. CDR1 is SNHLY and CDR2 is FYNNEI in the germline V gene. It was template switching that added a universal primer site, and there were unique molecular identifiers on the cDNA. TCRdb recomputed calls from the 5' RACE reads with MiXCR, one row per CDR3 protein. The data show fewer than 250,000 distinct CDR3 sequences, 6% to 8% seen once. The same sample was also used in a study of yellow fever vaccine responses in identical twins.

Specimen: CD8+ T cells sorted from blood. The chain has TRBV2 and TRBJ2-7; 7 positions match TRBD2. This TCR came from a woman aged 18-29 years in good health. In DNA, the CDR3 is TGTGCCAGCAGTGAGTGGCTAGCGGTCGAAAGCTCCTACGAGCAGTACTTC. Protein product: CASSEWLAVESSYEQYF.